This TCR beta chain was obtained from a study of neurological immune-mediated disorders. Overall study results and limits: No sharing of CDR3 amino acid sequences was observed among expanded clones across subjects, suggesting private repertoires in all groups.

A single run covered 15-18 subjects with over 170 million TCR-beta sequences. A single record per CDR3 protein comes from TCRdb applying MiXCR to the 5' RACE reads. The data show around 80,000 distinct CDR3 sequences, about 9.3% seen once. This clonotype was found many times. What it binds is not known. Sequenced: PBMCs. This clonotype was obtained from a man aged 35 to 55 in good health.

CDR3 loop: CASSLGQTTNEKLFF. In nucleotides, the CDR3 is TGCGCCAGCAGCTTGGGACAGACAACTAATGAAAAACTGTTTTTT. The V call is TRBV5-1, the J call TRBJ1-4, with a possible D match to TRBD1 (5 bases). V was pared by 0 bases and J by 0 bases, with 6 bases between. The CDR3 is made up of 15 amino acids. In germline, CDR1 is SGHRS, CDR2 YFSETQ.